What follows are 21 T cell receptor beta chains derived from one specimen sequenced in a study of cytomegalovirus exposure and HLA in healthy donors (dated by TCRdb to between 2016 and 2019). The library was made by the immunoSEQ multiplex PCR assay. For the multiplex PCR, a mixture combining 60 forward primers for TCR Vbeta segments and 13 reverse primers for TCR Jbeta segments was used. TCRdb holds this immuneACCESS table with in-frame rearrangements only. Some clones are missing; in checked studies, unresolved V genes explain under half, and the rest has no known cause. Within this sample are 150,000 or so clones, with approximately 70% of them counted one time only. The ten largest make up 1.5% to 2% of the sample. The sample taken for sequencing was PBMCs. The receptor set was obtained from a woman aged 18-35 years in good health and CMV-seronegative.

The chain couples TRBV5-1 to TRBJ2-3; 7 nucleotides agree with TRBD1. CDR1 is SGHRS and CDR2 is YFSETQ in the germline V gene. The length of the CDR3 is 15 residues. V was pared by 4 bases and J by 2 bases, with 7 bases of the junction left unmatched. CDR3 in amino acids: CASSPRDSFTDTQYF. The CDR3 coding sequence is TGCGCCAGCAGCCCCCGGGACAGCTTCACAGATACGCAGTATTTT.

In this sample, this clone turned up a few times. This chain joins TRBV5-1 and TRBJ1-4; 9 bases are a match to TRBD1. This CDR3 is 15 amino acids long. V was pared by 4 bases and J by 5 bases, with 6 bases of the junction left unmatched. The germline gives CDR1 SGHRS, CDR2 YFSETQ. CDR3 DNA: TGCGCCAGCAGCGGACCGGGACAGGGCAATGAAAAACTGTTTTTT. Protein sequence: CASSGPGQGNEKLFF. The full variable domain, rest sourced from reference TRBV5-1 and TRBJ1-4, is KAGVTQTPRYLIKTRGQQVTLSCSPISGHRSVSWYQQTPGQGLQFLFEYFSETQRNKGNFPGRFSGRQFSNSRSEMNVSTLELGDSALYLCASSGPGQGNEKLFFGSGTQLSVL.

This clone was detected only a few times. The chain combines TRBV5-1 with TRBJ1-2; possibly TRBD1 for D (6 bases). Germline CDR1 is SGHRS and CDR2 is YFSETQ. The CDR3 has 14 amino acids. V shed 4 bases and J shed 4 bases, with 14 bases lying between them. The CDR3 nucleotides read TGCGCCAGCAGCCCGCCAACAGGGCTCTATGGCTACACCTTC. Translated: CASSPPTGLYGYTF.

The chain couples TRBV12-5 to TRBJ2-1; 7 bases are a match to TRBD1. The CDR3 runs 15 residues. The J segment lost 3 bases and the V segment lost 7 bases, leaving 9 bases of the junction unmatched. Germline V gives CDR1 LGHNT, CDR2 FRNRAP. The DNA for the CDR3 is TGTGCTAGTGCGGTTAGGGACAGACACTACAATGAGCAGTTCTTC. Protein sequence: CASAVRDRHYNEQFF.

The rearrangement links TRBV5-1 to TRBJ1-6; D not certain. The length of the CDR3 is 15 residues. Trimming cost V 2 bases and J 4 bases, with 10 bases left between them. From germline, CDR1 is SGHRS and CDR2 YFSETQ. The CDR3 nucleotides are TGCGCCAGCAGCTTCGGCCCGACTTATAATTCACCCCTCCACTTT. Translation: CASSFGPTYNSPLHF.

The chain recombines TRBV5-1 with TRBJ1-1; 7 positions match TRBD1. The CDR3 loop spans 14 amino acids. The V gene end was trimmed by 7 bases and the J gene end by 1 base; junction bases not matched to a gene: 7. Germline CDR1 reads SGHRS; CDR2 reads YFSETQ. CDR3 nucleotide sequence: TGCGCCAGCTCTCCGACAGGGTCGAACACTGAAGCTTTCTTT. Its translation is CASSPTGSNTEAFF.

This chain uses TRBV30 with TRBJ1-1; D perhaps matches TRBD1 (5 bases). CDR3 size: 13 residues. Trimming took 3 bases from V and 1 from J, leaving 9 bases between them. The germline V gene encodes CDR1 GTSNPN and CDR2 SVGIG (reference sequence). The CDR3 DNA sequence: TGTGCCTGGAGCCTCACAGGGAACACTGAAGCTTTCTTT. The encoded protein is CAWSLTGNTEAFF.

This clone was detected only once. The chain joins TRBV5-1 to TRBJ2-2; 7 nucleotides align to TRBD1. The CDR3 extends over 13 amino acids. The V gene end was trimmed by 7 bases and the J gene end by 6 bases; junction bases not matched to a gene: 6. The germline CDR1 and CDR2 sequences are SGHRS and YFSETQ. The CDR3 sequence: CASGQQGSGELFF. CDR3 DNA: TGCGCCAGCGGCCAACAGGGGTCCGGGGAGCTGTTTTTT.

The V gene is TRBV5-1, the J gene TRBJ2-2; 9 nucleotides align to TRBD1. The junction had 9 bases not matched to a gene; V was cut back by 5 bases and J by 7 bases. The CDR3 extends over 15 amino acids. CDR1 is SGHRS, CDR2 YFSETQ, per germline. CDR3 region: CASRTGTGKLGELFF. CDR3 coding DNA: TGCGCCAGCAGAACCGGGACAGGGAAACTCGGGGAGCTGTTTTTT.

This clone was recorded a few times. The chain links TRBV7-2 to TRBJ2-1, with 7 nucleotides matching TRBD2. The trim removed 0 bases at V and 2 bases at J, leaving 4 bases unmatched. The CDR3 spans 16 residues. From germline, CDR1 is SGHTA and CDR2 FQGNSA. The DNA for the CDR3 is TGTGCCAGCAGCTTAGCGGGGGACTACACCTACAATGAGCAGTTCTTC. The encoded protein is CASSLAGDYTYNEQFF.

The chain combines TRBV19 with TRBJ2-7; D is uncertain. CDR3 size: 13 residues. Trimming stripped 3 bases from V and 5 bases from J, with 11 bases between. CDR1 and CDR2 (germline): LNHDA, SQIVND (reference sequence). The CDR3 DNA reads TGTGCCAGTAGTATCGAAACCACGGACGAGCAGTACTTC. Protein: CASSIETTDEQYF. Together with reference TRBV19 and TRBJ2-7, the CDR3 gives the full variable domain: DGGITQSPKYLFRKEGQNVTLSCEQNLNHDAMYWYRQDPGQGLRLIYYSQIVNDFQKGDIAEGYSVSREKKESFPLTVTSAQKNPTAFYLCASSIETTDEQYFGPGTRLTVT.

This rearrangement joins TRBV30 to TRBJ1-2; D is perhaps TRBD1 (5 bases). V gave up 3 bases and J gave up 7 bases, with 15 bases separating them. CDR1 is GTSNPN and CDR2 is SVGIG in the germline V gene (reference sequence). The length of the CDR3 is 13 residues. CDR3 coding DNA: TGTGCCTGGAGCCGGGGGTACCCTCCTGGCTACACCTTC. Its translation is CAWSRGYPPGYTF. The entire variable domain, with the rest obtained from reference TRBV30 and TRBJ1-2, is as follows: SQTIHQWPATLVQPVGSPLSLECTVEGTSNPNLYWYRQAAGRGLQLLFYSVGIGQISSEVPQNLSASRPQDRQFILSSKKLLLSDSGFYLCAWSRGYPPGYTFGSGTRLTVV.

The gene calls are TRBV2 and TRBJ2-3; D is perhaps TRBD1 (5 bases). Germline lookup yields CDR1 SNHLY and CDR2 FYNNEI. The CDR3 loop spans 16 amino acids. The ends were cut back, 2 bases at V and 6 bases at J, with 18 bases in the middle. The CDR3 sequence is CASSELGHRRRDTQYF. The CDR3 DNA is TGTGCCAGCAGTGAACTCGGACATCGTCGTAGGGATACGCAGTATTTT.

CDR3 DNA sequence: TGTGCCAGCAGCTTAAAAGCGGGAGCTGATACGCAGTATTTT. Translated: CASSLKAGADTQYF. The chain uses TRBV7-8 and TRBJ2-3, with 8 bases fitting TRBD2. Germline-derived CDR1 and CDR2 are SGHVS and FQNEAQ. With 2 bases clipped from V and 6 bases from J, the junction kept 4 bases outside the gene matches. The CDR3 is made up of 14 amino acids. The full variable domain, its missing parts supplied by reference TRBV7-8 and TRBJ2-3, is GAGVSQSPRYKVAKRGQDVALRCDPISGHVSLFWYQQALGQGPEFLTYFQNEAQLDKSGLPSDRFFAERPEGSVSTLKIQRTQQEDSAVYLCASSLKAGADTQYFGPGTRLTVL.

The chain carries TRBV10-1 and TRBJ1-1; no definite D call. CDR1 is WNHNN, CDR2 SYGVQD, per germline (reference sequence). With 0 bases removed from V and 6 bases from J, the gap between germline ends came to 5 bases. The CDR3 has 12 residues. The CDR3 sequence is CASSESGAEAFF. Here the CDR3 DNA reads TGCGCCAGCAGTGAGTCCGGGGCTGAAGCTTTCTTT.

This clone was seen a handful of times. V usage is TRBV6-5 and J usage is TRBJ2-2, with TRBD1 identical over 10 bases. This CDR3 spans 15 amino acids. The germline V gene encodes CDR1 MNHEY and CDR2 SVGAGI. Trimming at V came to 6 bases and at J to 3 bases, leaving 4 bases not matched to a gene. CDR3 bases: TGTGCCAGCAGGAGGGGGACAGGGGACACCGGGGAGCTGTTTTTT. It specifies CASRRGTGDTGELFF.

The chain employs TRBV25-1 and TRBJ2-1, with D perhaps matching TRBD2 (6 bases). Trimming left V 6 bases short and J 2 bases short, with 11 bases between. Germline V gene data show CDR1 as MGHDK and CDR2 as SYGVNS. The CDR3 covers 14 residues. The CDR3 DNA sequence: TGTGCCAGCAGCGCGCCGGGAGCCTACAATGAGCAGTTCTTC. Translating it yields CASSAPGAYNEQFF.

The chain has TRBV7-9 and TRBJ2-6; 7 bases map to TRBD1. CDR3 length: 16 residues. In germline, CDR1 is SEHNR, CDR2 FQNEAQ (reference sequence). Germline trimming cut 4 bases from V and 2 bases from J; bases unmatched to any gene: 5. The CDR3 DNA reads TGTGCCAGCAGCTACAGGGGAGAGGCTGGGGCCAACGTCCTGACTTTC. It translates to CASSYRGEAGANVLTF.

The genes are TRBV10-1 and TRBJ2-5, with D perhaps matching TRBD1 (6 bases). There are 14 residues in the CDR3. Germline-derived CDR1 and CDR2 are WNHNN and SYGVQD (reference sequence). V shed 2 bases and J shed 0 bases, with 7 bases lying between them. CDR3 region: CASSERTDQETQYF. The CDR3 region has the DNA TGCGCCAGCAGTGAGCGGACAGACCAAGAGACCCAGTACTTC.

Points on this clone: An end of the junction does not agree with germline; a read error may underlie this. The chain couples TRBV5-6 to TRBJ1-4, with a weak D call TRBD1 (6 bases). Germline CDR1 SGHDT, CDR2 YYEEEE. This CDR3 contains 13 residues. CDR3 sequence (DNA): TGTGCCAGCAGCATACCGACAGGTGGAGGAACTGTTTTT. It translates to CASSIPTGGGTVF. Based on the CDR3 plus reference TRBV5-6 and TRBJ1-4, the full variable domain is DAGVTQSPTHLIKTRGQQVTLRCSPKSGHDTVSWYQQALGQGPQFIFQYYEEEERQRGNFPDRFSGHQFPNYSSELNVNALLLGDSALYLCASSIPTGGGTVFGSGTQLSVL.

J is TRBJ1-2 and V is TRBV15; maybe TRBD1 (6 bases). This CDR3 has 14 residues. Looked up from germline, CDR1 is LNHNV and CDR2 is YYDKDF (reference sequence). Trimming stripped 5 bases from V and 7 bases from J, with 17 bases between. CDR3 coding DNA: TGTGCCACCAGCCTAGCGGGGGCCCCGGGTGGCTACACCTTC. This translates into CATSLAGAPGGYTF.